Below, 20 T cell receptor beta chains from the same sample are listed, as sequenced in a study of blood T cells in healthy people across ages. With a J-beta primer mix and a sample-barcoded 5' primer, a second PCR ran 7 to 11 cycles. TCRdb reprocessed the 5' RACE reads with MiXCR, giving one entry per CDR3 protein. Of around 970,000 distinct CDR3 sequences listed, roughly half were seen once; the top ten hold 20% to 25%. Source material: blood. These receptors all come from a woman between 55 and 75 years old in good health.

CDR3 sequence: CATNPPGQPEKLFF. CDR3 DNA: TGTGCCACTAATCCCCCGGGACAGCCTGAAAAACTGTTTTTT. The rearrangement joins TRBV28 to TRBJ1-4; 7 bases are a match to TRBD1. V lost 10 bases to trimming and J lost 7 bases; unmatched junction nucleotides: 12. Germline V gives CDR1 MDHEN, CDR2 SYDVKM. CDR3 length: 14 residues. Full variable domain (outside the CDR3, taken from reference TRBV28 and TRBJ1-4): DVKVTQSSRYLVKRTGEKVFLECVQDMDHENMFWYRQDPGLGLRLIYFSYDVKMKEKGDIPEGYSVSREKKERFSLILESASTNQTSMYLCATNPPGQPEKLFFGSGTQLSVL.

This clonotype was detected only a few times. The chain is built from TRBV20-1 and TRBJ2-3; 7 nucleotides align to TRBD2. The CDR3 has 15 residues. Germline values: CDR1 DFQATT, CDR2 SNEGSKA (reference sequence). V was clipped by 3 bases and J by 1 base; unmatched bases: 7. The CDR3 nucleotides read TGCAGTGCTAGTTCTTCGGGAGGAGGCACAGATACGCAGTATTTT. Translated, it gives CSASSSGGGTDTQYF.

This clonotype was observed once. V and J are TRBV20-1 and TRBJ2-1; TRBD2 agrees at 13 bases. The CDR3 has 16 residues. The germline V gene encodes CDR1 DFQATT and CDR2 SNEGSKA (reference sequence). V trimming: 5 bases; J trimming: 9 bases; junction bases outside the gene matches: 13. The CDR3 DNA sequence: TGCAGTGCTCCCCCCCGGCGGGGACTAGCGGGATTTGAGCAGTTCTTC. Translated: CSAPPRRGLAGFEQFF.

The CDR3 loop reads CASSKTGGWAGELFF. CDR3 nucleotide sequence: TGTGCCAGCAGTAAAACAGGGGGCTGGGCCGGGGAGCTGTTTTTT. This rearrangement joins TRBV6-6 to TRBJ2-2; 9 bases are shared with TRBD1. Germline V gene lookup returns CDR1 MNHNY and CDR2 SVGAGI (reference sequence). Trimming removed 5 bases from V and 6 bases from J; junction bases left unmatched: 7. This CDR3 spans 15 amino acids.

The chain recombines TRBV7-9 with TRBJ1-2; D call uncertain. The CDR3 loop spans 14 amino acids. V was trimmed by 1 base and J by 5 bases, leaving 11 bases between them. Looked up from germline, CDR1 is SEHNR and CDR2 is FQNEAQ (reference sequence). CDR3 nucleotide sequence: TGTGCCAGCAGCTTAGATTTGGGGATATATGGCTACACCTTC. This sequence encodes CASSLDLGIYGYTF. The full variable domain, rest sourced from reference TRBV7-9 and TRBJ1-2, is DTGVSQNPRHKITKRGQNVTFRCDPISEHNRLYWYRQTLGQGPEFLTYFQNEAQLEKSRLLSDRFSAERPKGSFSTLEIQRTEQGDSAMYLCASSLDLGIYGYTFGSGTRLTVV.

The DNA for the CDR3 is TGCGCCAGCACATCGGAAGCAGGCTCCTACAATGAGCAGTTCTTC. The encoded protein is CASTSEAGSYNEQFF. The chain employs TRBV5-1 and TRBJ2-1; D is unclear. Germline V lookup: CDR1 SGHRS, CDR2 YFSETQ. V lost 6 bases to trimming and J lost 0 bases, with 13 bases between them. The CDR3 sequence is 15 residues long.

This clonotype occurred many times. V is TRBV10-2 and J is TRBJ2-7; a weak D match, TRBD2 (5 bases). The germline V gene has CDR1 WSHSY and CDR2 SAAADI. There are 10 residues in the CDR3. V lost 6 bases and J lost 6, with 6 bases in between. The CDR3 nucleotides are TGCGCCAGCAGGGAGGCCGAGCAGTACTTC. Protein: CASREAEQYF.

This clonotype has a single count. The chain combines TRBV20-1 with TRBJ1-5; no clear D gene. CDR1 is DFQATT and CDR2 is SNEGSKA in the germline V gene (reference sequence). V was trimmed by 8 bases and J by 1 base, leaving 12 bases between them. The CDR3 is made up of 13 amino acids. The CDR3 sequence: CSTKTRSNQPQHF. Written as DNA, the CDR3 is TGCAGTACAAAGACTAGAAGCAATCAGCCCCAGCATTTT.

The chain recombines TRBV20-1 with TRBJ2-3; D not certain. The CDR3 extends over 12 amino acids. CDR1 DFQATT and CDR2 SNEGSKA come from the germline V gene (reference sequence). Trimming shortened V by 3 bases and J by 2 bases, and 6 bases separated the two germline ends. The DNA of the CDR3 is TGCAGTGCTAGCGGAACCACAGATACGCAGTATTTT. This translates into CSASGTTDTQYF.

V is TRBV10-3 and J is TRBJ2-3; TRBD2 agrees at 10 bases. Trimming cost V 4 bases and J 0 bases; bases outside gene matches: 4. Germline V lookup: CDR1 ENHRY, CDR2 SYGVKD. The CDR3 is 16 amino acids. The CDR3 region is CAISGGLAPSTDTQYF. The CDR3 DNA sequence: TGTGCCATCAGTGGGGGACTAGCGCCTAGCACAGATACGCAGTATTTT.

CDR3 region: CASSVGTSGNVGTQYF. The CDR3, as DNA: TGTGCCAGCAGCGTGGGGACTAGCGGGAATGTAGGTACGCAGTATTTT. The J gene is TRBJ2-3, the V gene TRBV9, with 13 bases lining up with TRBD2. Germline lookup yields CDR1 SGDLS and CDR2 YYNGEE. After removal of 2 bases from V and 8 bases from J, the junction contained 8 bases not matched to a gene. The CDR3 has 16 amino acids.

CDR3 in amino acids: CAILAGGPEQYF. For the CDR3, the DNA is TGTGCCATACTAGCGGGAGGGCCCGAGCAGTACTTC. The chain uses TRBV7-9 and TRBJ2-7; 13 bases are shared with TRBD2. The CDR3 is 12 amino acids. V lost 10 bases and J lost 6; bases outside the gene matches: 3. The germline V gene has CDR1 SEHNR and CDR2 FQNEAQ (reference sequence).

The chain has TRBV3-1 and TRBJ2-7, with 9 bases that match TRBD2. The DNA end favors TRBJ2-5, so the J call may be wrong. Germline V gene lookup returns CDR1 LGHDT and CDR2 YNNKEL (reference sequence). The CDR3 runs to 16 residues. CDR3 coding DNA: TGTGCCAGCAGCCAAGAACGGGGACTAGCCAAAGAGACCCAGTACTTC. It specifies CASSQERGLAKETQYF.

This clonotype was observed many times. J is TRBJ1-1 and V is TRBV24-1, with TRBD1 matching over 7 bases. With 6 bases clipped from V and 2 bases from J, the junction kept 2 bases outside the gene matches. Germline CDR1 KGHDR, CDR2 SFDVKD. The CDR3 consists of 13 residues. The chain's CDR3 is CATSRDSNTEAFF. The DNA of the CDR3 is TGTGCCACCAGTAGGGACAGCAACACTGAAGCTTTCTTT.

V and J are TRBV30 and TRBJ2-7; 10 positions agree with TRBD2. Germline V gene lookup returns CDR1 GTSNPN and CDR2 SVGIG (reference sequence). J was trimmed by 1 base and V by 3 bases; bases with no gene match: 6. The CDR3 is made up of 15 amino acids. The CDR3, as DNA: TGTGCCTGGAGCCCCCTAGCGGGGGTATCCTACGAGCAGTACTTC. This codes for CAWSPLAGVSYEQYF.

This clonotype has at least ten counts. The chain links TRBV20-1 to TRBJ2-7, with D perhaps TRBD1 (5 bases). CDR3 length: 15 amino acids. Germline V lookup: CDR1 DFQATT, CDR2 SNEGSKA (reference sequence). V lost 0 bases to trimming and J lost 6 bases, with 18 bases between them. CDR3 in amino acids: CSARDHRPENFEQYF. The CDR3 DNA reads as TGCAGTGCTAGAGATCACAGGCCCGAAAATTTCGAGCAGTACTTC.

V gene TRBV2 combines with J gene TRBJ1-2; TRBD1 is a possible D gene (6 bases). V lost 1 base, J lost 4 bases, and 13 bases lay in between. The CDR3 has 15 amino acids. Germline V gene lookup returns CDR1 SNHLY and CDR2 FYNNEI. CDR3 nucleotide sequence: TGTGCCAGCAGTGAAGTGGGGGGGCCGATCTATGGCTACACCTTC. Its translation: CASSEVGGPIYGYTF. Full variable domain (rest looked up from reference TRBV2 and TRBJ1-2): EPEVTQTPSHQVTQMGQEVILRCVPISNHLYFYWYRQILGQKVEFLVSFYNNEISEKSEIFDDQFSVERPDGSNFTLKIRSTKLEDSAMYFCASSEVGGPIYGYTFGSGTRLTVV.

The rearrangement links TRBV7-2 to TRBJ2-7; D is perhaps TRBD2 (7 bases). The CDR3 sequence is 16 residues long. Germline V lookup: CDR1 SGHTA, CDR2 FQGNSA. V lost 5 bases and J lost 4, with 21 bases in between. CDR3 sequence (DNA): TGTGCCAGCAGCCTTTCCATATCGGGGGGCAAGTACGAGCAGTACTTC. Its translation is CASSLSISGGKYEQYF.

The chain carries TRBV5-5 and TRBJ1-6; D is unclear. V shed 4 bases and J shed 5 bases, with 19 bases lying between them. The length of the CDR3 is 17 residues. Germline V gene data show CDR1 as SGHKS and CDR2 as YYEKEE (reference sequence). DNA for the CDR3: TGTGCCAGCAGCAACCAACTGGGAAAAATGAATAATTCACCCCTCCACTTT. Protein sequence: CASSNQLGKMNNSPLHF.

The chain's CDR3 is CASTRRSGSYNEQFF. DNA for the CDR3: TGTGCCAGCACCCGGAGGAGCGGGAGTTACAATGAGCAGTTCTTC. V usage is TRBV14 and J usage is TRBJ2-1; 8 bases line up with TRBD2. With V trimmed by 7 bases and J by 4 bases, 9 bases remained unmatched. From germline, CDR1 is SGHDN and CDR2 FVKESK. The CDR3 has 15 amino acids.